The source of this T cell receptor (beta chain) is a study of shared clonotypes between healthy human individuals. CDR3 length equals 15 residues. Germline V gives CDR1 SGHAT, CDR2 FQNNGV. V shed 5 bases and J 3 bases; nucleotides not matched to a gene: 6. Assay used: immunoSEQ multiplex PCR; TCRdb lists only in-frame clones, some missing. This table holds about 960,000 clones, approximately 80% found once. The sequence was obtained from a man between 18 and 29 years old in good health. This chain uses TRBV11-2 with TRBJ2-7, with TRBD1 matching 11 bases. The specimen was memory CD4+ T cells sorted from blood. Subset defined: CD45RA-negative fraction. CDR3 sequence (DNA): TGTGCCAGCAGCCTAGGGACAGGGGGTTTCTACGAGCAGTACTTC. Its translation: CASSLGTGGFYEQYF.